This T cell receptor beta chain was obtained from a study of blood T cells in healthy people across ages. Germline loops: CDR1 SGHTA, CDR2 FQGNSA. V gave up 5 bases and J gave up 0 bases; unmatched junction bases: 4. CDR3 length: 16 amino acids. Together with a sample-barcoded 5' primer, a J-beta primer mix was included in a second PCR lasting about 7 to 11 cycles. Each cDNA molecule carried a tag from a template-switch adaptor that contained 12 random nucleotides. TCRdb ran MiXCR on the 5' RACE reads and lists one entry per CDR3 protein. This sample has some 1.4 million distinct CDR3 sequences; 40% to 50% occur once, and the top ten carry approximately 7.9%. As concerns this clonotype: Its antigen is unknown.

Study-level findings and limits: The lack of PBMC sorting stopped any conclusive naive versus antigen-experienced comparison. Long-lived donors had more naive CD4+ cells and higher diversity than aged donors. The donors' CMV status was not determined, possibly confounding changes in expanded clonotypes.

This receptor was taken from a woman aged 18-30 years in good health. Specimen: blood. The chain uses TRBV7-2 and TRBJ2-3, with 11 bases lining up with TRBD2. Here the CDR3 reads CASSIRTSGSTDTQYF. The CDR3 DNA reads as TGTGCCAGCAGCATAAGGACTAGCGGGAGCACAGATACGCAGTATTTT.